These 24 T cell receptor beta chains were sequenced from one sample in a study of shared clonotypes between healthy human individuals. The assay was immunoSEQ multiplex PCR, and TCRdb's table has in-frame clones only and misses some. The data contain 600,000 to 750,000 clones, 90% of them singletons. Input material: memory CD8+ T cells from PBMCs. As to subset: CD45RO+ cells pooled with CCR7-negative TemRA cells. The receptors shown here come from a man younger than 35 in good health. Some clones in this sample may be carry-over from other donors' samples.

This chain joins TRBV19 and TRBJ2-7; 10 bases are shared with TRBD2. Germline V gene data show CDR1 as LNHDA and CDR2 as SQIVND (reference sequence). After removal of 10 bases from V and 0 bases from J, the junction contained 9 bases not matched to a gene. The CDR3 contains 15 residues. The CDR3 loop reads CATKSGLAASYEQYF. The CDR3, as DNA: TGTGCCACCAAAAGCGGACTAGCGGCCTCCTACGAGCAGTACTTC.

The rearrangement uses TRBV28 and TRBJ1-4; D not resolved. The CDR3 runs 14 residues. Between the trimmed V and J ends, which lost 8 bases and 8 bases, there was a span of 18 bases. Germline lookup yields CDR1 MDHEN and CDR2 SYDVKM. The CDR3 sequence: CASVARQTAEKLFF. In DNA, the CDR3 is TGTGCCAGCGTGGCGAGGCAGACTGCGGAAAAACTGTTTTTT.

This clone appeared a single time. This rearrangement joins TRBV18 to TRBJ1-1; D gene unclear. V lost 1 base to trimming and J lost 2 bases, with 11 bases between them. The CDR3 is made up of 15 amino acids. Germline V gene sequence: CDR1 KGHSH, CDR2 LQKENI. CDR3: CASSPRSSVNTEAFF. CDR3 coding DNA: TGTGCCAGCTCACCACGTAGTAGTGTAAACACTGAAGCTTTCTTT.

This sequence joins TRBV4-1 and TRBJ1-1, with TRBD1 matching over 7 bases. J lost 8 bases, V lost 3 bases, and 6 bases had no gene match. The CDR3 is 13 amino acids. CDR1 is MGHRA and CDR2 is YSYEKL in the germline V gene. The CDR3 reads CASSHEGQEEAFF. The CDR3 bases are TGCGCCAGCAGCCACGAAGGACAGGAAGAAGCTTTCTTT.

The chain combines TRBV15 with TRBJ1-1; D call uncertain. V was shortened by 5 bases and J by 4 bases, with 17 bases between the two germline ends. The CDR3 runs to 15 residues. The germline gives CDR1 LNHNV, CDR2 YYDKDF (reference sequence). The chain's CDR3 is CATSPVKGSGTEAFF. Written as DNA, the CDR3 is TGTGCCACCAGCCCAGTGAAGGGAAGTGGCACTGAAGCTTTCTTT.

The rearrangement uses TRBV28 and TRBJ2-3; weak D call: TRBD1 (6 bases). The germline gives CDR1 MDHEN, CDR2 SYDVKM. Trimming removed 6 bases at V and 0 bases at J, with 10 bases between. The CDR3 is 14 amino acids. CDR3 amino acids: CASSPGDSTDTQYF. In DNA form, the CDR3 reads TGTGCCAGCAGCCCAGGGGACAGCACAGATACGCAGTATTTT.

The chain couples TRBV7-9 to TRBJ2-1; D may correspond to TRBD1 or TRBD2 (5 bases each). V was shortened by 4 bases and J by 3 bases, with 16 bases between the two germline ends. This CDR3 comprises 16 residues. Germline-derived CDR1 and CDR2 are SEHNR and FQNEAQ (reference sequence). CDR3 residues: CASSSRDVQDYNEQFF. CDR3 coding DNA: TGTGCCAGCAGCTCTCGGGACGTACAAGACTACAATGAGCAGTTCTTC.

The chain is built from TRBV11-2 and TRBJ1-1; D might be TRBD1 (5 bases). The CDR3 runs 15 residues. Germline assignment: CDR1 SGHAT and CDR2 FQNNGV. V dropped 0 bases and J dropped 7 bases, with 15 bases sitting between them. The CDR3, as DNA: TGTGCCAGCAGCTTAGAGGGGCCTCCCTGGAATGAAGCTTTCTTT. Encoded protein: CASSLEGPPWNEAFF.

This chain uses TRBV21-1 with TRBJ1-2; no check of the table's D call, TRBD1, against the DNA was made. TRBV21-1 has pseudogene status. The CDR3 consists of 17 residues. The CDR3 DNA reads TGTGCCAGCAGCAAAAACCCGACAGGGGGCAAGAGCTATGGCTACACCTTC. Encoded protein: CASSKNPTGGKSYGYTF.

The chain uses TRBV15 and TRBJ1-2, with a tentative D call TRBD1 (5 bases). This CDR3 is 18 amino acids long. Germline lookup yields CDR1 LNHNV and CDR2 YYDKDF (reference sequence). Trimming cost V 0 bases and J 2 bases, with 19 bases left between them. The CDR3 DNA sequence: TGTGCCACCAGCAGAGACTGGGGAGAGGGGATTACAAACTATGGCTACACCTTC. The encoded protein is CATSRDWGEGITNYGYTF. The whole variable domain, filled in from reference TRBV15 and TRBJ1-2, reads DAMVIQNPRYQVTQFGKPVTLSCSQTLNHNVMYWYQQKSSQAPKLLFHYYDKDFNNEADTPDNFQSRRPNTSFCFLDIRSPGLGDTAMYLCATSRDWGEGITNYGYTFGSGTRLTVV.

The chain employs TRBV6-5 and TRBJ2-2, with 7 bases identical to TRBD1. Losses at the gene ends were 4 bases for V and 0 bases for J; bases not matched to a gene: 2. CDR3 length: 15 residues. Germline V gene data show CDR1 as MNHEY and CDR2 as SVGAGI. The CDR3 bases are TGTGCCAGCAGTTTTGACAGGGCGAACACCGGGGAGCTGTTTTTT. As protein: CASSFDRANTGELFF.

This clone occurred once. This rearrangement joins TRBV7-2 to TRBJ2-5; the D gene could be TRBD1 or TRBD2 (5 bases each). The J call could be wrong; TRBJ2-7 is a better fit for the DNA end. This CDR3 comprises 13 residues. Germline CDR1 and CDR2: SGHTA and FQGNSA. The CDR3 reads CASSDGAIYEQYF. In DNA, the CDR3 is TGTGCCAGCAGCGACGGGGCGATCTACGAGCAGTACTTC.

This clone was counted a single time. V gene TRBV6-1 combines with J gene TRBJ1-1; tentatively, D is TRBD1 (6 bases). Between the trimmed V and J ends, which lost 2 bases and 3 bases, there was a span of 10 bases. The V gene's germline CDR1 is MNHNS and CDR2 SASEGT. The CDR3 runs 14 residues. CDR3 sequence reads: CASSEFGGHTEAFF. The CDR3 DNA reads TGTGCCAGCAGTGAATTTGGGGGGCACACTGAAGCTTTCTTT.

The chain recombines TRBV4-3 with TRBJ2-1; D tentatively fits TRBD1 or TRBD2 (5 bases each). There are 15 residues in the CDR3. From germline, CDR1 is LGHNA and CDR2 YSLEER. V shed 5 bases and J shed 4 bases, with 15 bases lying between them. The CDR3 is CASSARDGIYNEQFF. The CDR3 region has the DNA TGCGCCAGCAGCGCGAGGGACGGCATATACAATGAGCAGTTCTTC.

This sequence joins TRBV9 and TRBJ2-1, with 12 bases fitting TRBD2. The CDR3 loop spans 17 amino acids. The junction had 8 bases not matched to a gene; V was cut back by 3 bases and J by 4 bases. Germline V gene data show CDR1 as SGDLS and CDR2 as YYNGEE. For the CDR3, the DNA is TGTGCCAGCAGCGGACTAGCGGGAGAGTTGGGTTACAATGAGCAGTTCTTC. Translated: CASSGLAGELGYNEQFF.

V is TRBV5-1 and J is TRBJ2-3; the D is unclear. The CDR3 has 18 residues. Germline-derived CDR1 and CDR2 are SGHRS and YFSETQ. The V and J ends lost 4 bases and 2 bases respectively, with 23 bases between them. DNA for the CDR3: TGCGCCAGCAGCGCGGCGTCTAGACTTGACTCACCCACAGATACGCAGTATTTT. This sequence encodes CASSAASRLDSPTDTQYF.

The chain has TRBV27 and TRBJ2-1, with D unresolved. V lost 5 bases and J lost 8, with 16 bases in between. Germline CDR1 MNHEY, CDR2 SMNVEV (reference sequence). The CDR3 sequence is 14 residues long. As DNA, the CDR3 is TGTGCCAGCAGTCAGAGGATCAGAGCCCATGAGCAGTTCTTC. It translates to CASSQRIRAHEQFF.

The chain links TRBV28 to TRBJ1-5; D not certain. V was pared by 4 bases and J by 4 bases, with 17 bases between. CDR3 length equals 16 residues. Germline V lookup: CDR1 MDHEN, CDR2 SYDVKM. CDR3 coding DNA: TGTGCCAGCAGTTCCCCTGAGAGGAGGGTGAATCAGCCCCAGCATTTT. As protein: CASSSPERRVNQPQHF.

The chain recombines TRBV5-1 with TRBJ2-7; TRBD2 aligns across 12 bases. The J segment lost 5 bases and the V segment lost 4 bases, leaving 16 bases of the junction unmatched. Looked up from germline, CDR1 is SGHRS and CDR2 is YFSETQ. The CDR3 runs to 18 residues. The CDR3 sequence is CASSPIGTSGSGVHEQYF. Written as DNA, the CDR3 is TGCGCCAGCAGCCCCATAGGGACTAGCGGGTCAGGGGTCCACGAGCAGTACTTC.

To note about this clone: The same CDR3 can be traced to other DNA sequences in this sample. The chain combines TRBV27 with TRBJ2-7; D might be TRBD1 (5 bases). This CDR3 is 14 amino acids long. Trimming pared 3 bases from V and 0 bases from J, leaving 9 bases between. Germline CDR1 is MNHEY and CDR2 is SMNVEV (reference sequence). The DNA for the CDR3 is TGTGCCAGCAGTTTCAGGGATAGCTCCTACGAGCAGTACTTC. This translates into CASSFRDSSYEQYF.

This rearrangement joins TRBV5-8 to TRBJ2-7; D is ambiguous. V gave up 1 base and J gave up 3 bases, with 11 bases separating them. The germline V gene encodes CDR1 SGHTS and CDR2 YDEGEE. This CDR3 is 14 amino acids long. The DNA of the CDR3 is TGTGCCAGCAGCTTGTTCGTCACGGGCTACGAGCAGTACTTC. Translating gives CASSLFVTGYEQYF.

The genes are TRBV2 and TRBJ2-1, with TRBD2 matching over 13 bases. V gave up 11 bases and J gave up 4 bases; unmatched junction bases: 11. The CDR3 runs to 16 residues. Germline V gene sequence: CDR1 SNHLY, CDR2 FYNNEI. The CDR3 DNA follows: TGTGCCGGGAGGACTAGCGGGAGATCGTTGTACAATGAGCAGTTCTTC. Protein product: CAGRTSGRSLYNEQFF.

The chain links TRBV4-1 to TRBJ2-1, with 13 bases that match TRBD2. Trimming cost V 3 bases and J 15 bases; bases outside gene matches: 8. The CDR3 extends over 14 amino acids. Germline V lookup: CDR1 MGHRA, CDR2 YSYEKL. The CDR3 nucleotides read TGCGCCAGCAGCCAGAGGACTAGCGGGGGCCCCGTGTTCTTC. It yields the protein CASSQRTSGGPVFF.

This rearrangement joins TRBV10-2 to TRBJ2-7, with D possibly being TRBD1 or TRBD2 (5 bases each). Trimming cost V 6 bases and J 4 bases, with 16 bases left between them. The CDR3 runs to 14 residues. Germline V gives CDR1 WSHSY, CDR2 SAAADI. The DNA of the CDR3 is TGCGCCAGCAGGAACCGGGACGGCAATTACGAGCAGTACTTC. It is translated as CASRNRDGNYEQYF.